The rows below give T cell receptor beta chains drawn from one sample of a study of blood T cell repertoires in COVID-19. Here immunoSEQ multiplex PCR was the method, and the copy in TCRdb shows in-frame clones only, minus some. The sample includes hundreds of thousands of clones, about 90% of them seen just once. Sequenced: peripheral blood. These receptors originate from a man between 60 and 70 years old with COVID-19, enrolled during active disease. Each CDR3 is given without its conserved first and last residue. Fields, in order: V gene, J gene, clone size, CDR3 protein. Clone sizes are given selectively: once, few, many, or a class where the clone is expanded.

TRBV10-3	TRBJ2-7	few	AIRSGSGDEQY
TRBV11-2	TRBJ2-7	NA	ASSLELASYEQY
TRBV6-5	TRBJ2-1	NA	ASSYRTGGVNEQF
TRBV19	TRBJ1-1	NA	ASKKAGGNTEAF
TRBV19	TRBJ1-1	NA	ASRLSGTGGTEAF
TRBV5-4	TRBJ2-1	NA	ASSLSPGSNEQF
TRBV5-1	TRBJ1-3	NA	ASSLARPGDSGNTIY
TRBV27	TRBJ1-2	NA	ASSLSFVAPRGYT
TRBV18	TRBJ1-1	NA	ASSPKGTERGTEAF
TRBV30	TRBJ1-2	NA	AWQVRQGQRGYT
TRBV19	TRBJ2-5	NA	ASSHGTGGGETQY
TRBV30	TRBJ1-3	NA	AWTLAGGNTIY
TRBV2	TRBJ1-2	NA	ASTSMGQGLVGYT
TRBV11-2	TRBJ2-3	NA	ASSPGQGTRTDTQY
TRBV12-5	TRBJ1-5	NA	ASGFQYSNQPQH
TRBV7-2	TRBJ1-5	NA	ASSPDRGYGNQPQH
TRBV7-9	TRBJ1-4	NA	ASSLEGITNEKLF
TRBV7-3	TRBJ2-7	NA	ASSISGGASYEQY
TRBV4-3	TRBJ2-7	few	ASSQDRAYEQY
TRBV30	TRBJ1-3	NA	AWSRTGPGNTIY
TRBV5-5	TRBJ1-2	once	ASSLSGQGNYGYT
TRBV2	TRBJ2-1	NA	ASSEAPAGPGEQF
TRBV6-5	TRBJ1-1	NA	ASSYSTGIRNTEAF
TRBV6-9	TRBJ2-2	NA	ASRYGLGNTGELF
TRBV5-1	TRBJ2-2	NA	ASAPGTGNTGELF
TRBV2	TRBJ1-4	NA	ASSAQGNEKLF
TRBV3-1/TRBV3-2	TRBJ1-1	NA	ASSPDRVTEAF
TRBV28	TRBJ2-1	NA	ASRLGVISYNEQF
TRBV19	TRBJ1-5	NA	ASSISGGNLNQPQH
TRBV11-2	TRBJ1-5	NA	ASSLGWGGNQPQH
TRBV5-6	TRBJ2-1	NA	ASSTFSGDFYNEQF
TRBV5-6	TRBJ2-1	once	ASSLIGTQYNEQF
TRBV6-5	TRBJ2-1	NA	AARDRGSYNEQF
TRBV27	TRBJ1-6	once	ASNDRQGGYSPLH
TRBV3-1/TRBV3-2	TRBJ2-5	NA	ASSQEVLAGVLKETQY
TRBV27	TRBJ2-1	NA	ASSSRDRSFNEQF
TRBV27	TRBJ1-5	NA	ASNLRAGVQPQH
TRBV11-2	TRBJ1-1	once	ASSPGGRVGAF
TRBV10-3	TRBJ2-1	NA	AISEWTGVDEQF
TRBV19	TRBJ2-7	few	ASSIVGQGAREQY
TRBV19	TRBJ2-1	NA	ASLPGQGLYEQF
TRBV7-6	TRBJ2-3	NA	ASSFQAFSTDTQY
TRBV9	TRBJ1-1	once	ASSALPREGTGRTEAF
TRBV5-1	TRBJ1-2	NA	ASSPRGGQGYGYT
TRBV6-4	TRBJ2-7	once	ARRGQGSSYEQY
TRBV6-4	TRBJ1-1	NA	ASSDSQGEPMNTEAF
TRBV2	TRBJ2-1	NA	ASRTGTGAYNEQF
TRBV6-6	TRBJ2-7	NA	ASRGQGRNYEQY
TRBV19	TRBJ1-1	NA	ASYEAGTEAF
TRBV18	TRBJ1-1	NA	ASSPFDRVNTEAF
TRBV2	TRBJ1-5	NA	ASSLNLFFSQPQH
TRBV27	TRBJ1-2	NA	ASSFRHFSGGYT
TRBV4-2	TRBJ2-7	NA	ASSQGQGRAYEQY
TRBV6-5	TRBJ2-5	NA	ASSYFAGQETQY